These 27 T cell receptor beta chains were all obtained from the same sample, sequenced in a study of blood T cell repertoires in COVID-19. Assay used: immunoSEQ multiplex PCR; TCRdb lists only in-frame clones, some missing. The sample contains more than 25,000 clones, approximately 71% of which appear only once. The sequencing input was peripheral blood. The source is a human donor in a cohort sampled during active COVID-19.

This clone has just one count. This sequence joins TRBV10-3 and TRBJ1-1, with a possible D match to TRBD1 (5 bases). This CDR3 has 15 amino acids. The germline V gene has CDR1 ENHRY and CDR2 SYGVKD. V was shortened by 4 bases and J by 2 bases, with 14 bases between the two germline ends. The CDR3, as DNA: TGTGCCATCAGTGGTTCTATAACAGGCAACACTGAAGCTTTCTTT. It translates to CAISGSITGNTEAFF.

The chain recombines TRBV28 with TRBJ1-1; 7 bases agree with TRBD1. CDR1 is MDHEN and CDR2 is SYDVKM in the germline V gene. The V and J ends lost 3 bases and 7 bases, in that order; junction bases with no gene match: 5. CDR3 size: 13 residues. CDR3 protein: CASSFNDRVEAFF. Written as DNA, the CDR3 is TGTGCCAGCAGTTTCAATGACAGGGTTGAAGCTTTCTTT.

V gene TRBV5-4 combines with J gene TRBJ2-5; 8 bases fit TRBD2. Per germline, CDR1 SGHNT and CDR2 YYREEE (reference sequence). The length of the CDR3 is 15 residues. J was trimmed by 2 bases and V by 0 bases; bases with no gene match: 3. CDR3 DNA sequence: TGTGCCAGCAGCTTGGAACTAGCGGAGCAAGAGACCCAGTACTTC. Residues: CASSLELAEQETQYF.

In this sample, this clone turned up once. J is TRBJ2-3 and V is TRBV27; 7 bases align to TRBD1. The trim removed 2 bases at V and 3 bases at J, leaving 5 bases unmatched. CDR1 is MNHEY and CDR2 is SMNVEV in the germline V gene (reference sequence). The CDR3 totals 15 residues. The CDR3 DNA reads TGTGCCAGCAGTTTAGACAGGGTAGGAACAGATACGCAGTATTTT. It codes for CASSLDRVGTDTQYF.

The chain uses TRBV7-2 and TRBJ2-5; D is unclear. The germline CDR1 and CDR2 sequences are SGHTA and FQGNSA. The CDR3 is made up of 14 amino acids. Trimming pared 8 bases from V and 2 bases from J, leaving 15 bases between. This chain's CDR3 is CASSPAPGQETQYF. In DNA, the CDR3 is TGTGCCAGCTCACCAGCCCCGGGTCAAGAGACCCAGTACTTC.

The V gene is TRBV28, the J gene TRBJ2-1, with unresolved D. The germline V and J ends were trimmed by 6 bases and 3 bases, with 15 bases remaining between them. The germline V gene encodes CDR1 MDHEN and CDR2 SYDVKM. CDR3 length: 15 amino acids. The CDR3 DNA reads as TGTGCCAGCAGCCTCCTAACCGACAACTACAATGAGCAGTTCTTC. It encodes CASSLLTDNYNEQFF.

V gene TRBV28 combines with J gene TRBJ1-2; no definite D call. Looked up from germline, CDR1 is MDHEN and CDR2 is SYDVKM. Trimming cost V 7 bases and J 1 base, with 7 bases left between them. This CDR3 region has 12 residues. The CDR3: CASMTFNYGYTF. The DNA for the CDR3 is TGTGCCAGCATGACTTTTAACTATGGCTACACCTTC.

V gene TRBV6-2 or TRBV6-3 combines with J gene TRBJ2-7; 7 bases are shared with TRBD2. The germline gives CDR1 MNHEY, CDR2 SVGEGT. This CDR3 has 16 residues. V gave up 2 bases and J gave up 0 bases; unmatched junction bases: 7. The CDR3 DNA sequence: TGTGCCAGCAGTTACCGGGCGGGAGCCCTCTCCTACGAGCAGTACTTC. It yields the protein CASSYRAGALSYEQYF.

V gene TRBV7-2 combines with J gene TRBJ2-7, with 9 nucleotides matching TRBD2. The J segment lost 3 bases and the V segment lost 0 bases, leaving 0 bases of the junction unmatched. Germline V lookup: CDR1 SGHTA, CDR2 FQGNSA. CDR3 length: 14 amino acids. CDR3 DNA sequence: TGTGCCAGCAGCTTAGCTAGCGGGAGCTACGAGCAGTACTTC. Translated: CASSLASGSYEQYF.

A few counts support this clone. The chain employs TRBV14 and TRBJ2-7; 7 positions match TRBD1. With V trimmed by 1 base and J by 1 base, 10 bases remained unmatched. The CDR3 covers 17 residues. The germline V gene has CDR1 SGHDN and CDR2 FVKESK. CDR3 DNA: TGTGCCAGCAGCCAAGGGTCCCTCTACAGGGGTTCCTACGAGCAGTACTTC. Translation: CASSQGSLYRGSYEQYF.

The V call is TRBV6-2 or TRBV6-3, the J call TRBJ2-7; D gene ambiguous. Deletions cut 2 bases from V and 0 bases from J, with 14 bases between. The germline V gene encodes CDR1 MNHEY and CDR2 SVGEGT. The CDR3 extends over 16 amino acids. The CDR3 sequence: CASSYDQRVTSYEQYF. The CDR3 DNA reads as TGTGCCAGCAGTTACGATCAGCGCGTAACCTCCTACGAGCAGTACTTC.

The count of this clone is one. This chain links TRBV15 with TRBJ1-4; possibly TRBD1 for D (5 bases). CDR3 length: 14 amino acids. Trimming left V 0 bases short and J 7 bases short, with 9 bases between. Germline V CDR1 and CDR2: LNHNV, YYDKDF (reference sequence). CDR3 sequence reads: CATSRDTGGEKLFF. The CDR3 DNA follows: TGTGCCACCAGCAGAGATACGGGGGGTGAAAAACTGTTTTTT.

The chain recombines TRBV7-8 with TRBJ1-2, with unresolved D. The germline V gene encodes CDR1 SGHVS and CDR2 FQNEAQ. The V gene lost 1 base and the J gene lost 2 bases, with 8 bases spanning the gap. This CDR3 has 14 residues. The CDR3 sequence: CASSLGIGNYGYTF. CDR3 DNA sequence: TGTGCCAGCAGCTTAGGGATCGGGAACTATGGCTACACCTTC.

V and J are TRBV13 and TRBJ2-6, with D possibly TRBD1 on 6 matching bases. Germline CDR1 and CDR2: PRHDT and FYEKMQ (reference sequence). The CDR3 is made up of 17 amino acids. With 3 bases removed from V and 1 base from J, the gap between germline ends came to 13 bases. CDR3 bases: TGTGCCAGCAGCTTGTACAGGGAAGTTTCTGGGGCCAACGTCCTGACTTTC. Translating it yields CASSLYREVSGANVLTF.

V gene TRBV2 combines with J gene TRBJ2-7; TRBD1 is a possible D gene (6 bases). V shed 4 bases and J shed 2 bases, with 15 bases lying between them. Germline CDR1 is SNHLY and CDR2 is FYNNEI. The length of the CDR3 is 15 residues. DNA of the CDR3: TGTGCCAGCAGTGTACTTTTACAGGGACCCTACGAGCAGTACTTC. This encodes CASSVLLQGPYEQYF. Full variable domain (missing parts from reference TRBV2 and TRBJ2-7): EPEVTQTPSHQVTQMGQEVILRCVPISNHLYFYWYRQILGQKVEFLVSFYNNEISEKSEIFDDQFSVERPDGSNFTLKIRSTKLEDSAMYFCASSVLLQGPYEQYFGPGTRLTVT.

J is TRBJ2-5 and V is TRBV13, with D maybe TRBD2 (5 bases). Germline CDR1 is PRHDT and CDR2 is FYEKMQ (reference sequence). The CDR3 has 13 residues. Between the trimmed V and J ends, which lost 0 bases and 13 bases, there was a span of 15 bases. CDR3 nucleotide sequence: TGTGCCAGCAGCTTAGGCCAGGAGGTGGCGGGGTACTTC. Encoded protein: CASSLGQEVAGYF.

The J gene is TRBJ2-3, the V gene TRBV2, with 14 bases that match TRBD2. Germline CDR1 and CDR2: SNHLY and FYNNEI. With V trimmed by 5 bases and J by 1 base, 8 bases remained unmatched. The CDR3 covers 18 residues. This chain's CDR3 is CASSPGLAGEWGTDTQYF. As DNA, the CDR3 is TGTGCCAGCAGTCCGGGACTAGCGGGAGAGTGGGGCACAGATACGCAGTATTTT. Full variable domain (rest looked up from reference TRBV2 and TRBJ2-3): EPEVTQTPSHQVTQMGQEVILRCVPISNHLYFYWYRQILGQKVEFLVSFYNNEISEKSEIFDDQFSVERPDGSNFTLKIRSTKLEDSAMYFCASSPGLAGEWGTDTQYFGPGTRLTVL.

Only one count was recorded for this clone. The chain has TRBV28 and TRBJ2-7; 7 bases are shared with TRBD1. Germline trimming cut 8 bases from V and 2 bases from J; bases unmatched to any gene: 0. The CDR3 is made up of 11 amino acids. CDR1 is MDHEN, CDR2 SYDVKM, per germline. The CDR3 is CASGTAYEQYF. The DNA for the CDR3 is TGTGCCAGCGGGACAGCCTACGAGCAGTACTTC.

This clone was observed a few times. V and J are TRBV7-8 and TRBJ2-3; D perhaps matches TRBD2 (7 bases). The CDR3 length is 13 residues. From germline, CDR1 is SGHVS and CDR2 FQNEAQ. V was trimmed by 5 bases and J by 7 bases, leaving 13 bases between them. The CDR3 coding sequence is TGTGCCAGCAGCATAACGGGGGGCAATACGCAGTATTTT. Translation gives CASSITGGNTQYF. The variable domain in full, completed from reference TRBV7-8 and TRBJ2-3, reads GAGVSQSPRYKVAKRGQDVALRCDPISGHVSLFWYQQALGQGPEFLTYFQNEAQLDKSGLPSDRFFAERPEGSVSTLKIQRTQQEDSAVYLCASSITGGNTQYFGPGTRLTVL.

This clone occurred once. The rearrangement joins TRBV10-3 to TRBJ2-7; unclear D gene. CDR1 is ENHRY, CDR2 SYGVKD, per germline. V lost 2 bases to trimming and J lost 0 bases, with 14 bases between them. There are 16 residues in the CDR3. Here the CDR3 DNA reads TGTGCCATCAGTGAGGGGTTGGGCGACCTCTCCTACGAGCAGTACTTC. Its translation: CAISEGLGDLSYEQYF.

The chain uses TRBV2 and TRBJ2-5; 8 nucleotides agree with TRBD1. The V and J ends lost 7 bases and 5 bases, in that order; junction bases with no gene match: 6. The CDR3 consists of 13 residues. CDR1 and CDR2 (germline): SNHLY, FYNNEI. The CDR3 region has the DNA TGTGCCAGCAAGAACAGGGGGACGGAGACCCAGTACTTC. As protein: CASKNRGTETQYF.

The V and J genes are TRBV9 and TRBJ2-2; D gene ambiguous. CDR1 is SGDLS, CDR2 YYNGEE, per germline. V was shortened by 0 bases and J by 7 bases, with 4 bases between the two germline ends. The CDR3 is 12 amino acids. CDR3 sequence (DNA): TGTGCCAGCAGCGTAGCTTTCGGGGAGCTGTTTTTT. It yields the protein CASSVAFGELFF.

The genes are TRBV18 and TRBJ2-7; D perhaps matches TRBD2 (5 bases). Trimming took off 0 bases at V and 7 bases at J, with 13 bases between the two ends. CDR3 length equals 14 residues. Germline CDR1 KGHSH, CDR2 LQKENI. This CDR3 reads CASSPPSRSGEQYF. DNA for the CDR3: TGTGCCAGCTCACCACCCTCGAGGTCGGGGGAGCAGTACTTC. The complete variable domain, with remaining parts taken from reference TRBV18 and TRBJ2-7, reads NAGVMQNPRHLVRRRGQEARLRCSPMKGHSHVYWYRQLPEEGLKFMVYLQKENIIDESGMPKERFSAEFPKEGPSILRIQQVVRGDSAAYFCASSPPSRSGEQYFGPGTRLTVT.

This chain uses TRBV9 with TRBJ1-2; TRBD1 might be the D (6 bases). V dropped 0 bases and J dropped 6 bases, with 15 bases sitting between them. Germline-derived CDR1 and CDR2 are SGDLS and YYNGEE. This CDR3 contains 15 residues. The CDR3 nucleotides are TGTGCCAGCAGCGTAGCTCCGGACAGTCTGGATGGCTACACCTTC. Translating it yields CASSVAPDSLDGYTF.

The chain links TRBV5-4 to TRBJ2-5; 7 bases are a match to TRBD1. Germline assignment: CDR1 SGHNT and CDR2 YYREEE (reference sequence). The CDR3 totals 14 residues. J lost 2 bases, V lost 3 bases, and 4 bases had no gene match. The CDR3 loop reads CASSWTGIQETQYF. The CDR3 DNA reads TGTGCCAGCAGCTGGACAGGTATACAAGAGACCCAGTACTTC.

The gene calls are TRBV10-1 and TRBJ2-1, with a weak D call TRBD2 (6 bases). The CDR3 covers 14 residues. The germline V gene has CDR1 WNHNN and CDR2 SYGVQD (reference sequence). Trimming pared 11 bases from V and 4 bases from J, leaving 18 bases between. CDR3 in DNA: TGCGCCCTGGGGGAGGAGGGCCGATACAATGAGCAGTTCTTC. Protein: CALGEEGRYNEQFF.

The V and J genes are TRBV5-1 and TRBJ2-1; TRBD1 matches 11 bases. V lost 4 bases, J lost 7 bases, and 10 bases stayed unmatched. This CDR3 has 16 residues. CDR1 and CDR2 from the germline V gene are SGHRS and YFSETQ. The CDR3 here is CASSPGGTGGANEQFF. The CDR3 DNA is TGCGCCAGCAGCCCTGGAGGGACAGGGGGTGCAAATGAGCAGTTCTTC.